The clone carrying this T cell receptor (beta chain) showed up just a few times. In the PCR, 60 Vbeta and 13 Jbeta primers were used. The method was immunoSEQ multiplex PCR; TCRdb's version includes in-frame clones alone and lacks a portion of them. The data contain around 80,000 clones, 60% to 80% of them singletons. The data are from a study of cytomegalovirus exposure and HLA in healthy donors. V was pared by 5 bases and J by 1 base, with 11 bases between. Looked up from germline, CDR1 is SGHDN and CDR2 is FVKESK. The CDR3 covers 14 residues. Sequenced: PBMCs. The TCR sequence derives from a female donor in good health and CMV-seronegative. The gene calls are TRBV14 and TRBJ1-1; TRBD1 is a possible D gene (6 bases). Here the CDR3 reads CASSVQGRNTEAFF. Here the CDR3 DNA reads TGTGCCAGCAGCGTACAGGGTAGGAACACTGAAGCTTTCTTT.